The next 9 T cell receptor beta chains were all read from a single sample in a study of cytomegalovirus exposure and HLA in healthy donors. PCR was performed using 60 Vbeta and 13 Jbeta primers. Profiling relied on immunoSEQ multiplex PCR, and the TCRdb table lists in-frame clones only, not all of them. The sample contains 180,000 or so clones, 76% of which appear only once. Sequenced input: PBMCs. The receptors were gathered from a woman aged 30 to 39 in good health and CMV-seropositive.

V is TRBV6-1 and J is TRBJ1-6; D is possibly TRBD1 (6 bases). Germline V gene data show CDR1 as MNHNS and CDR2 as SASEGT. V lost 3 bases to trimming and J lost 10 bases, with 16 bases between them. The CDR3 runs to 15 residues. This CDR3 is CASSETGRGNSPLHF. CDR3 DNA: TGTGCCAGCAGTGAGACGGGCAGGGGTAACTCACCCCTCCACTTT.

Here the CDR3 reads CASSQDTTNSYEQYF. CDR3 DNA: TGTGCCAGCAGCCAAGATACTACCAACTCCTACGAGCAGTACTTC. The chain couples TRBV4-2 to TRBJ2-7, with D hard to call. V lost 0 bases and J lost 0, with 9 bases in between. The CDR3 is 15 amino acids. Looked up from germline, CDR1 is LGHNA and CDR2 is YNFKEQ.

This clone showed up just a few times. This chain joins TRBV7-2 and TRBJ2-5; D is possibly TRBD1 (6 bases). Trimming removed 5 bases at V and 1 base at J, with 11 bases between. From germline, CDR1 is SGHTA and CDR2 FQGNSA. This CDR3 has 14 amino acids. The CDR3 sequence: CASSPRGSQETQYF. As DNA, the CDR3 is TGTGCCAGCAGCCCCAGGGGATCCCAAGAGACCCAGTACTTC.

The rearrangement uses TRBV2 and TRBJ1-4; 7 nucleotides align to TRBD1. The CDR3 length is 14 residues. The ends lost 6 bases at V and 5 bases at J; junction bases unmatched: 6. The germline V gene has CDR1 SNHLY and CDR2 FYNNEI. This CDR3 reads CASRGDSLNEKLFF. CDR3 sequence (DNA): TGTGCCAGCAGGGGGGACAGCCTGAATGAAAAACTGTTTTTT.

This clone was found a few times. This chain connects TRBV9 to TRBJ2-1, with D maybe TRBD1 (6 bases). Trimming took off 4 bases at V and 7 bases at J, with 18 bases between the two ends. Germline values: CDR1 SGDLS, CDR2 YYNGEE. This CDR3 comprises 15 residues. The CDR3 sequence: CASSPRAGVGNEQFF. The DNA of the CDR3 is TGTGCCAGCAGCCCACGAGCAGGGGTTGGGAATGAGCAGTTCTTC.

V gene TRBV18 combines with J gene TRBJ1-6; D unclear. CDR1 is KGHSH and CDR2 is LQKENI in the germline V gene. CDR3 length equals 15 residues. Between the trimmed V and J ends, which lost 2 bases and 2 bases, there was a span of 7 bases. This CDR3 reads CASSPAGAYNSPLHF. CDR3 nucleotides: TGTGCCAGCTCACCAGCCGGGGCCTATAATTCACCCCTCCACTTT.

Written as DNA, the CDR3 is TGTGCCAGCAGCTTAGCCCAATCCAACTACGAGCAGTACTTC. It translates to CASSLAQSNYEQYF. The chain is built from TRBV11-2 and TRBJ2-7; D gene uncertain. CDR1 is SGHAT and CDR2 is FQNNGV in the germline V gene. This CDR3 spans 14 amino acids. V lost 1 base and J 3 bases, leaving 10 bases between the germline ends.

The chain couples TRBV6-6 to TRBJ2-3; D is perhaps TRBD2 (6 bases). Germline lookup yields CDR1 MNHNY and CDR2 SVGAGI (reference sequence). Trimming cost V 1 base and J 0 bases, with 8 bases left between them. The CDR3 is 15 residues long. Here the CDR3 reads CASSYWEESTDTQYF. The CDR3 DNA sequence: TGTGCCAGCAGTTACTGGGAGGAGAGCACAGATACGCAGTATTTT.

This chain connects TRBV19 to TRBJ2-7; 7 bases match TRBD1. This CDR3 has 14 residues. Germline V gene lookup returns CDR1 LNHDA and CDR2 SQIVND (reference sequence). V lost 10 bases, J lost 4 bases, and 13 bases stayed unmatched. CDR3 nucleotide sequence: TGTGCCACCATGGCGAGGGGGCCCCTTTACGAGCAGTACTTC. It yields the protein CATMARGPLYEQYF.